These 18 T cell receptor beta chains were sequenced from one sample in a study of T cell responses to AZD1222 COVID-19 vaccine. Sequencing used immunoSEQ multiplex PCR; TCRdb keeps in-frame clones, though not all of them. Of 150,000 or so clones in the sample, roughly nine tenths were seen once. The sequences come from peripheral blood, collected on day 0 of AZD1222 vaccination. Every receptor here comes from an adult in good health.

The chain joins TRBV18 to TRBJ2-2; 15 bases map to TRBD2. The V segment lost 4 bases and the J segment 4 bases; nucleotides outside the gene matches: 4. The germline V gene encodes CDR1 KGHSH and CDR2 LQKENI. The CDR3 spans 17 residues. In DNA form, the CDR3 reads TGTGCCAGCTCACGCCCGGGACTAGCGGGGGGCACCGGGGAGCTGTTTTTT. Protein: CASSRPGLAGGTGELFF.

The V and J genes are TRBV18 and TRBJ2-4; D gene ambiguous. Germline V gene sequence: CDR1 KGHSH, CDR2 LQKENI. The CDR3 length is 14 residues. Trimming removed 5 bases from V and 7 bases from J, with 15 bases in between. CDR3 DNA: TGTGCCAGCTCAGCAGACCGGGCCTCTAACATTCAGTACTTC. Translated: CASSADRASNIQYF.

This chain joins TRBV7-2 and TRBJ1-6; unclear D gene. Germline V CDR1 and CDR2: SGHTA, FQGNSA. This CDR3 has 13 amino acids. The V gene lost 4 bases and the J gene lost 7 bases, with 8 bases spanning the gap. The CDR3 nucleotides read TGTGCCAGCAGCTCCGGCCTAAATTCACCCCTCCACTTT. Protein: CASSSGLNSPLHF.

CDR3 protein: CAISDRAGNTEAFF. CDR3 nucleotide sequence: TGTGCCATCAGCGACAGGGCGGGGAACACTGAAGCTTTCTTT. This chain uses TRBV10-3 with TRBJ1-1; 7 bases are a match to TRBD1. After removal of 6 bases from V and 1 base from J, the junction contained 5 bases not matched to a gene. The CDR3 has 14 amino acids. In germline, CDR1 is ENHRY, CDR2 SYGVKD.

This chain uses TRBV9 with TRBJ1-1, with D unclear. V lost 0 bases to trimming and J lost 3 bases, with 6 bases between them. Germline V CDR1 and CDR2: SGDLS, YYNGEE. The CDR3 length is 13 residues. CDR3 loop: CASSVAMYTEAFF. The CDR3 DNA is TGTGCCAGCAGCGTAGCCATGTACACTGAAGCTTTCTTT.

The chain links TRBV11-1 to TRBJ1-2, with TRBD1 matching 7 bases. The CDR3 is made up of 15 amino acids. CDR1 is SGHAT, CDR2 FQDESV, per germline (reference sequence). V trimming: 5 bases; J trimming: 1 base; junction bases outside the gene matches: 7. DNA of the CDR3: TGTGCCAGCAGCCTCCGACAGGGCCTTAACTATGGCTACACCTTC. Residues: CASSLRQGLNYGYTF.

The J gene is TRBJ2-2, the V gene TRBV10-3; maybe TRBD2 (6 bases). The CDR3 spans 14 residues. Germline V gene lookup returns CDR1 ENHRY and CDR2 SYGVKD. V lost 7 bases, J lost 4 bases, and 13 bases lay in between. CDR3 residues: CAITSDGSTGELFF. As DNA, the CDR3 is TGTGCCATCACCTCCGACGGGAGCACCGGGGAGCTGTTTTTT.

The genes are TRBV7-2 and TRBJ2-4; D could derive from TRBD1 or TRBD2 (6 bases each). With 0 bases removed from V and 7 bases from J, the gap between germline ends came to 13 bases. The length of the CDR3 is 15 residues. Germline V gene lookup returns CDR1 SGHTA and CDR2 FQGNSA. The CDR3 spells CASSLAWGALNIQYF. The CDR3 DNA reads as TGTGCCAGCAGCTTAGCTTGGGGGGCATTGAACATTCAGTACTTC.

V is TRBV4-3 and J is TRBJ1-2, with 7 bases lining up with TRBD1. Losses at the gene ends were 0 bases for V and 2 bases for J; bases not matched to a gene: 3. This CDR3 has 15 amino acids. The germline V gene has CDR1 LGHNA and CDR2 YSLEER. The CDR3 coding sequence is TGCGCCAGCAGCCAAGATACAGGGGCGAACTATGGCTACACCTTC. This encodes CASSQDTGANYGYTF.

The CDR3 loop is CASSAASGGTDTQYF. CDR3 sequence (DNA): TGTGCCAGCAGCGCAGCTAGCGGGGGAACAGATACGCAGTATTTT. The rearrangement uses TRBV5-5 and TRBJ2-3; 10 bases match TRBD2. Germline CDR1 SGHKS, CDR2 YYEKEE (reference sequence). This CDR3 region has 15 residues. With V trimmed by 4 bases and J by 3 bases, 5 bases remained unmatched.

The V call is TRBV4-2, the J call TRBJ2-1; TRBD2 is a possible D gene (7 bases). Germline-derived CDR1 and CDR2 are LGHNA and YNFKEQ. The CDR3 totals 17 residues. V was pared by 3 bases and J by 2 bases, with 17 bases between. DNA of the CDR3: TGTGCCAGCAGCCAGGAAGGGGGGGGCCTCACCTACAATGAGCAGTTCTTC. Translation: CASSQEGGGLTYNEQFF.

V is TRBV19 and J is TRBJ2-7; 12 bases align to TRBD2. This CDR3 contains 16 residues. The J segment lost 2 bases and the V segment lost 5 bases, leaving 7 bases of the junction unmatched. CDR1 LNHDA and CDR2 SQIVND come from the germline V gene (reference sequence). The CDR3 region is CASSDPGLAGPYEQYF. CDR3 coding DNA: TGTGCCAGTAGTGACCCGGGACTAGCGGGCCCCTACGAGCAGTACTTC.

V gene TRBV10-3 combines with J gene TRBJ1-5, with no clear D. Looked up from germline, CDR1 is ENHRY and CDR2 is SYGVKD. The V end lost 0 bases, the J end lost 1 base, and 7 bases lay between the germline ends. This CDR3 comprises 15 residues. The CDR3 bases are TGTGCCATCAGTGAGTCATCTGGGAGCAATCAGCCCCAGCATTTT. The encoded protein is CAISESSGSNQPQHF.

The chain is built from TRBV10-3 and TRBJ1-5; D uncertain. CDR1 and CDR2 from the germline V gene are ENHRY and SYGVKD. The CDR3 has 13 amino acids. Trimming shortened V by 0 bases and J by 5 bases, and 5 bases separated the two germline ends. CDR3: CAISESNHQPQHF. CDR3 DNA: TGTGCCATCAGTGAGTCGAACCATCAGCCCCAGCATTTT.

The genes are TRBV7-9 and TRBJ1-6; D is unclear. The germline V gene has CDR1 SEHNR and CDR2 FQNEAQ (reference sequence). CDR3 size: 15 residues. Deletions cut 6 bases from V and 1 base from J, with 10 bases between. CDR3 loop: CASSLGQSYNSPLHF. The CDR3 DNA is TGTGCCAGCAGTCTAGGGCAGTCCTATAATTCACCCCTCCACTTT.

The V call is TRBV5-6, the J call TRBJ1-2; D not resolved. V was trimmed by 0 bases and J by 11 bases, leaving 11 bases between them. The germline CDR1 and CDR2 sequences are SGHDT and YYEEEE. The CDR3 sequence is 12 residues long. The CDR3 loop is CASSLGGVRYTF. CDR3 nucleotides: TGTGCCAGCAGCTTGGGTGGGGTACGTTACACCTTC. Using reference TRBV5-6 and TRBJ1-2 for the parts outside the CDR3, the full variable domain is DAGVTQSPTHLIKTRGQQVTLRCSPKSGHDTVSWYQQALGQGPQFIFQYYEEEERQRGNFPDRFSGHQFPNYSSELNVNALLLGDSALYLCASSLGGVRYTFGSGTRLTVV.

There are a few counts of this clone. The gene calls are TRBV18 and TRBJ1-1; 8 bases are a match to TRBD1. The CDR3 totals 16 residues. Trimming took 6 bases from V and 3 from J; bases not matched to a gene: 12. The germline CDR1 and CDR2 sequences are KGHSH and LQKENI. CDR3 coding DNA: TGTGCCAGCTCTCCTGGACAGGGAGTCGGGGACACTGAAGCTTTCTTT. It is translated as CASSPGQGVGDTEAFF.

V usage is TRBV27 and J usage is TRBJ1-1; tentative D call: TRBD1 (6 bases). This CDR3 has 11 residues. The V end lost 9 bases, the J end lost 1 base, and 6 bases lay between the germline ends. CDR1 and CDR2 (germline): MNHEY, SMNVEV (reference sequence). The CDR3 reads CARTGNTEAFF. CDR3 coding DNA: TGTGCCAGGACAGGGAACACTGAAGCTTTCTTT.